Following are 17 T cell receptor beta chains from one sample sequenced in a study of T cell responses to AZD1222 COVID-19 vaccine. Clones were sequenced by immunoSEQ multiplex PCR, and TCRdb holds only the in-frame ones, with some missing. The sample includes 250,000 to 300,000 clones, roughly 93% seen only once; the top ten take 0.55%. Source: peripheral blood, taken 28 days after the second AZD1222 dose. These receptors were obtained from an adult who received the AZD1222 COVID-19 vaccine.

The chain employs TRBV13 and TRBJ2-5, with D tentatively TRBD2 (5 bases). The CDR3 consists of 12 residues. Looked up from germline, CDR1 is PRHDT and CDR2 is FYEKMQ (reference sequence). Trimming stripped 5 bases from V and 5 bases from J, with 9 bases between. CDR3 nucleotides: TGTGCCAGCAGCCCTAGAGGGGAGACCCAGTACTTC. It yields the protein CASSPRGETQYF.

Here the CDR3 reads CSAMYRDGYTF. The CDR3 DNA sequence: TGCAGTGCTATGTACAGGGATGGCTACACCTTC. The chain recombines TRBV20-1 with TRBJ1-2; a weak D match, TRBD1 (6 bases). The CDR3 totals 11 residues. Germline values: CDR1 DFQATT, CDR2 SNEGSKA (reference sequence). Deletions cut 4 bases from V and 6 bases from J, with 9 bases between.

CDR3 region: CASSFLTGLNQPQHF. CDR3 nucleotide sequence: TGTGCCAGCAGTTTCTTAACAGGGTTGAATCAGCCCCAGCATTTT. The V and J genes are TRBV28 and TRBJ1-5; a possible D gene is TRBD1 (6 bases). This CDR3 comprises 15 residues. V lost 3 bases to trimming and J lost 4 bases, with 13 bases between them. Germline loops: CDR1 MDHEN, CDR2 SYDVKM. The whole variable domain, remainder taken from reference TRBV28 and TRBJ1-5, is DVKVTQSSRYLVKRTGEKVFLECVQDMDHENMFWYRQDPGLGLRLIYFSYDVKMKEKGDIPEGYSVSREKKERFSLILESASTNQTSMYLCASSFLTGLNQPQHFGDGTRLSIL.

The chain carries TRBV29-1 and TRBJ2-7; D unresolved. Trimming left V 6 bases short and J 7 bases short, with 10 bases between. Per the germline V gene, CDR1 is SQVTM and CDR2 is ANQGSEA. This CDR3 is built from 10 residues. The CDR3 spells CSVRNEEQYF. CDR3 DNA sequence: TGCAGCGTCCGAAACGAGGAGCAGTACTTC.

This sequence joins TRBV9 and TRBJ2-5; TRBD2 aligns across 8 bases. Losses at the gene ends were 4 bases for V and 9 bases for J; bases not matched to a gene: 20. CDR3 length equals 17 residues. Germline V gene sequence: CDR1 SGDLS, CDR2 YYNGEE. The CDR3 region has the DNA TGTGCCAGCAGCCTTAGCGGGGCACTAGCCCTGGGGGTGCCCCAGTACTTC. Translation: CASSLSGALALGVPQYF.

This chain connects TRBV15 to TRBJ2-4, with TRBD2 identical over 11 bases. Germline lookup yields CDR1 LNHNV and CDR2 YYDKDF (reference sequence). J gave up 1 base and V 3 bases, and 5 bases lay outside the gene matches. The CDR3 runs 17 residues. The CDR3 DNA sequence: TGTGCCACCAGCAGTCTAGCGGGGGGTATGGCCAAAAACATTCAGTACTTC. Its translation is CATSSLAGGMAKNIQYF.

The rearrangement links TRBV5-5 to TRBJ1-3; 9 nucleotides agree with TRBD1. V was pared by 6 bases and J by 0 bases, with 10 bases of the junction left unmatched. The CDR3 consists of 17 residues. From germline, CDR1 is SGHKS and CDR2 YYEKEE (reference sequence). The DNA of the CDR3 is TGTGCCAGCATCAGTCAATTACAGGGGGCCTCTGGAAACACCATATATTTT. Residues: CASISQLQGASGNTIYF.

This sequence joins TRBV5-4 and TRBJ2-5; TRBD1 aligns across 8 bases. Trimming took 5 bases from V and 4 from J; bases not matched to a gene: 13. The CDR3 is 16 amino acids. Germline values: CDR1 SGHNT, CDR2 YYREEE (reference sequence). CDR3 DNA: TGTGCCAGCAGTTCAGGCCAGGGGGCCATAAGAGAGACCCAGTACTTC. It translates to CASSSGQGAIRETQYF.

The CDR3 coding sequence is TGTGCCAGCAGACAGGGACAGGTTGGGAATGAGCAGTTCTTC. This encodes CASRQGQVGNEQFF. The chain recombines TRBV28 with TRBJ2-1; TRBD1 aligns across 8 bases. The V and J ends lost 6 bases and 7 bases, in that order; junction bases with no gene match: 8. Per germline, CDR1 MDHEN and CDR2 SYDVKM. The length of the CDR3 is 14 residues.

This rearrangement joins TRBV3-1 (or the pseudogene TRBV3-2) to TRBJ2-3; no clear D. The germline V and J ends were trimmed by 0 bases and 0 bases, with 7 bases remaining between them. The CDR3 covers 15 residues. CDR1 is LGHDT, CDR2 YNNKEL, per germline (reference sequence). This CDR3 reads CASSQDWRSTDTQYF. The CDR3 DNA reads TGTGCCAGCAGCCAAGATTGGCGGAGCACAGATACGCAGTATTTT.

The J gene is TRBJ2-7, the V gene TRBV5-4; D might be TRBD1 (5 bases). With 0 bases removed from V and 5 bases from J, the gap between germline ends came to 6 bases. Germline V gene data show CDR1 as SGHNT and CDR2 as YYREEE (reference sequence). The CDR3 totals 12 residues. The CDR3 is CASSLAGNEQYF. The CDR3 bases are TGTGCCAGCAGCTTGGCAGGGAACGAGCAGTACTTC.

The sample holds one count of this clone. This chain uses TRBV19 with TRBJ2-7; 7 positions match TRBD1. From germline, CDR1 is LNHDA and CDR2 SQIVND (reference sequence). The CDR3 has 15 amino acids. The J segment lost 0 bases and the V segment lost 5 bases, leaving 7 bases of the junction unmatched. The CDR3 nucleotides read TGTGCCAGTAGTCCCGGGACAGTCCTCTCCTACGAGCAGTACTTC. The encoded protein is CASSPGTVLSYEQYF. Drawing the rest from reference TRBV19 and TRBJ2-7, the complete variable domain is DGGITQSPKYLFRKEGQNVTLSCEQNLNHDAMYWYRQDPGQGLRLIYYSQIVNDFQKGDIAEGYSVSREKKESFPLTVTSAQKNPTAFYLCASSPGTVLSYEQYFGPGTRLTVT.

The count of this clone is one. CDR3 coding DNA: TGTGCCAGCAGCCAACCGGAGGCTTGGCGGACTGAAGCTTTCTTT. This codes for CASSQPEAWRTEAFF. The chain employs TRBV6-2 or TRBV6-3 and TRBJ1-1, with D uncertain. Trimming shortened V by 6 bases and J by 5 bases, and 19 bases separated the two germline ends. The germline V gene has CDR1 MNHEY and CDR2 SVGEGT. The CDR3 is made up of 15 amino acids.

The chain carries TRBV5-4 and TRBJ1-2, with 7 positions matching TRBD1. From germline, CDR1 is SGHNT and CDR2 YYREEE (reference sequence). CDR3 length: 15 amino acids. With V trimmed by 4 bases and J by 4 bases, 10 bases remained unmatched. The CDR3 region is CASSPAGRGGYGYTF. Here the CDR3 DNA reads TGTGCCAGCAGCCCGGCGGGCAGGGGGGGCTATGGCTACACCTTC.

V gene TRBV28 combines with J gene TRBJ2-5, with 7 bases aligning to TRBD1. V gave up 5 bases and J gave up 1 base; unmatched junction bases: 1. The CDR3 loop spans 13 amino acids. Per germline, CDR1 MDHEN and CDR2 SYDVKM. The CDR3: CASSRQGQETQYF. The CDR3 coding sequence is TGTGCCAGCAGTCGACAGGGCCAAGAGACCCAGTACTTC.

J is TRBJ2-7 and V is TRBV19; D perhaps matches TRBD1 (6 bases). V was trimmed by 6 bases and J by 0 bases, leaving 15 bases between them. This CDR3 comprises 15 residues. In germline, CDR1 is LNHDA, CDR2 SQIVND (reference sequence). The CDR3 loop is CASSSGQLPSYEQYF. The DNA of the CDR3 is TGTGCCAGTAGCAGCGGACAGTTACCCTCCTACGAGCAGTACTTC.

The genes are TRBV4-2 and TRBJ2-2; D assignment may be TRBD1 or TRBD2 (5 bases each). CDR1 and CDR2 from the germline V gene are LGHNA and YNFKEQ. Trimming stripped 5 bases from V and 9 bases from J, with 13 bases between. The CDR3 covers 13 residues. Here the CDR3 DNA reads TGTGCCAGCAGCACACCGGGACCCTGGGAGCTGTTTTTT. As protein: CASSTPGPWELFF.